This TCR beta chain came from a study of identical twins. A universal primer site came from template switching; cDNA carried unique molecular identifiers. MiXCR, run by TCRdb on the 5' RACE reads, gives a single entry per CDR3 protein. Here the sample spans 310,000 or so distinct CDR3 sequences, around 8.8% being singletons. In its sample, this clonotype was seen many times. Its target is not known. The germline V and J ends were trimmed by 6 bases and 0 bases, with 12 bases remaining between them. CDR1 SGHRS and CDR2 YFSETQ come from the germline V gene. The CDR3 loop spans 15 amino acids. General study points: Cord blood beta clonotypes present at high abundance carried fewer insertions; no such pattern appeared in memory repertoires. Modeled out-of-frame TCR alpha sharing in monozygotic twins fell below observed levels.

The same data also went into a second study, on yellow fever vaccine responses in identical twins.

This chain joins TRBV5-1 and TRBJ2-2; tentative D call: TRBD2 (6 bases). This TCR came from a woman between 18 and 30 years old in good health. The specimen was memory (CD45RO+) T cells sorted from blood. Here the CDR3 reads CASMAGTANTGELFF. The CDR3, as DNA: TGCGCCAGCATGGCGGGAACTGCGAACACCGGGGAGCTGTTTTTT.